Listed below are T cell receptor beta chains from one sample, sequenced in a study of technical replicates of blood from a few donors. Method: immunoSEQ multiplex PCR; TCRdb's copy keeps in-frame clones and lacks some. The sample holds 75,000 to 95,000 clones, roughly 94% seen once. Sequencing input: T cells isolated from PBMCs. Source of these receptors: a human donor in good health. CDR3s leave out the opening cysteine and the closing phenylalanine or tryptophan. The listing skips clone size in some rows; elsewhere it reads once, few, many or a size class.

v_call clone_size cdr3_aa
TRBV11-2 - ASSSLTLRDEAF
TRBV5-1 - ASSLESTNYGYT
TRBV6-5 - ASRGLAGYNEQF
TRBV7-9 - ASITQGGEAF
TRBV29-1 - SVAYRADYGYT
TRBV19 - ASSRDRTPYEQY
TRBV6-5 few ASTDRDEAF
TRBV4-1 - ASSQGRDTEAF
TRBV6-1 - ASRDGTGGVYEQY
TRBV28 - ATGGGGFYEQY
TRBV19 - ASSIQGAVGELF
TRBV20-1 - SASDNYEQY
TRBV4-1 - ASSQGPGSGYT
TRBV11-2 - ASSPTARAETQY
TRBV30 - AWSSDSVGYT
TRBV19 - ASSIGLRGSYNEQF
TRBV4-1 - ASSQDLPGKGYT
TRBV5-1 once ASSRLYQGNEAF
TRBV2 few ASRIRAGPYGYT
TRBV5-1 - ASRGSGGRSTDTQY
TRBV11-2 - ASSQPGGDTYEQY
TRBV28 - ASSSTLTNQPQH
TRBV6-5 - ASTQGFNEKLF
TRBV19 - ASSTSGTAYNEQF